The 14 T cell receptor beta chains below were found in one sample sequenced in a study of blood T cell repertoires in COVID-19. The protocol was immunoSEQ multiplex PCR, while the TCRdb copy is restricted to in-frame clones and leaves out a portion. The sample has around 270,000 clones; about nine tenths are singletons. Material for sequencing was peripheral blood. These receptors were collected from a young adult with COVID-19, enrolled during active disease.

This chain joins TRBV6-5 and TRBJ2-3, with TRBD1 matching over 9 bases. CDR3 length: 15 amino acids. The junction had 8 bases not matched to a gene; V was cut back by 6 bases and J by 4 bases. The germline CDR1 and CDR2 sequences are MNHEY and SVGAGI. In DNA, the CDR3 is TGTGCCAGCAGGCAACCGGGACAGGGTCCAGATACGCAGTATTTT. This encodes CASRQPGQGPDTQYF.

The chain is built from TRBV30 and TRBJ1-1; 8 nucleotides align to TRBD1. J gave up 4 bases and V 5 bases, and 6 bases lay outside the gene matches. CDR1 and CDR2 from the germline V gene are GTSNPN and SVGIG (reference sequence). The CDR3 totals 13 residues. CDR3 nucleotides: TGTGCCTGGGGATCAGGGGGCTTCACTGAAGCTTTCTTT. It codes for CAWGSGGFTEAFF. The variable domain in full, completed from reference TRBV30 and TRBJ1-1, reads SQTIHQWPATLVQPVGSPLSLECTVEGTSNPNLYWYRQAAGRGLQLLFYSVGIGQISSEVPQNLSASRPQDRQFILSSKKLLLSDSGFYLCAWGSGGFTEAFFGQGTRLTVV.

This chain uses TRBV29-1 with TRBJ2-1; 9 bases align to TRBD1. The CDR3 contains 14 residues. Looked up from germline, CDR1 is SQVTM and CDR2 is ANQGSEA. J gave up 5 bases and V 7 bases, and 9 bases lay outside the gene matches. Here the CDR3 DNA reads TGCAGCGCTCTAGCCGGGACAGGGAACAATGAGCAGTTCTTC. It yields the protein CSALAGTGNNEQFF.

This chain connects TRBV7-2 to TRBJ2-2; 7 nucleotides align to TRBD1. CDR3 length equals 15 residues. With 5 bases clipped from V and 1 base from J, the junction kept 4 bases outside the gene matches. Germline CDR1 is SGHTA and CDR2 is FQGNSA. CDR3 in amino acids: CASSMDRLNTGELFF. CDR3 bases: TGTGCCAGCAGCATGGACAGGTTGAACACCGGGGAGCTGTTTTTT.

The CDR3 reads CASSLTRGPGTEAFF. CDR3 DNA: TGTGCCAGCTCACTAACCAGGGGGCCGGGAACTGAAGCTTTCTTT. This chain uses TRBV18 with TRBJ1-1; 8 positions agree with TRBD1. Trimming cost V 4 bases and J 5 bases; bases outside gene matches: 9. Germline CDR1 reads KGHSH; CDR2 reads LQKENI. The CDR3 loop spans 15 amino acids.

This clone was picked up a small number of times. The V gene is TRBV5-4, the J gene TRBJ1-1; D is undetermined. CDR3 length: 15 amino acids. V shed 0 bases and J shed 6 bases, with 15 bases lying between them. Germline-derived CDR1 and CDR2 are SGHNT and YYREEE (reference sequence). In DNA form, the CDR3 reads TGTGCCAGCAGCTTGGCTAACTCTGTTTTCGCTGAAGCTTTCTTT. Amino acid sequence: CASSLANSVFAEAFF.

This chain uses TRBV20-1 with TRBJ1-1; D remains ambiguous. Between the trimmed V and J ends, which lost 6 bases and 2 bases, there was a span of 7 bases. The CDR3 extends over 11 amino acids. Per the germline V gene, CDR1 is DFQATT and CDR2 is SNEGSKA (reference sequence). Here the CDR3 DNA reads TGCAGTGCCGTTCTCAACACTGAAGCTTTCTTT. It specifies CSAVLNTEAFF.

The chain uses TRBV11-2 and TRBJ1-1; the D is unclear. The CDR3 contains 15 residues. Germline V gene sequence: CDR1 SGHAT, CDR2 FQNNGV. Trimming removed 5 bases at V and 1 base at J, with 14 bases between. The CDR3 DNA follows: TGTGCCAGCAGCCCTGGAGACCCTTGGAACACTGAAGCTTTCTTT. Protein product: CASSPGDPWNTEAFF.

The chain recombines TRBV7-8 with TRBJ2-3; 10 nucleotides line up with TRBD2. After removal of 5 bases from V and 4 bases from J, the junction contained 3 bases not matched to a gene. Germline CDR1 is SGHVS and CDR2 is FQNEAQ. The CDR3 has 14 residues. The CDR3 protein is CASSLGLASDTQYF. The DNA for the CDR3 is TGTGCCAGCAGCCTGGGACTAGCGTCAGATACGCAGTATTTT.

V and J are TRBV29-1 and TRBJ1-1; D is unclear. The germline gives CDR1 SQVTM, CDR2 ANQGSEA. Trimming stripped 6 bases from V and 5 bases from J, with 7 bases between. CDR3 length equals 10 residues. The CDR3 sequence: CSVPGTEAFF. CDR3 in DNA: TGCAGCGTCCCGGGGACTGAAGCTTTCTTT. The variable domain in full, completed from reference TRBV29-1 and TRBJ1-1, reads SAVISQKPSRDICQRGTSLTIQCQVDSQVTMMFWYRQQPGQSLTLIATANQGSEATYESGFVIDKFPISRPNLTFSTLTVSNMSPEDSSIYLCSVPGTEAFFGQGTRLTVV.

This rearrangement joins TRBV15 to TRBJ2-5; 7 positions agree with TRBD1. Germline V CDR1 and CDR2: LNHNV, YYDKDF (reference sequence). Unmatched junction bases numbered 14, after V lost 0 bases and J lost 7 bases. The CDR3 consists of 17 residues. CDR3 DNA sequence: TGTGCCACCAGCAGAGAGACCCTCCGGGACAGTATGGGGACCCAGTACTTC. Its translation is CATSRETLRDSMGTQYF.

This clone was detected only once. The V and J genes are TRBV14 and TRBJ2-7; TRBD2 agrees at 8 bases. There are 14 residues in the CDR3. V dropped 0 bases and J dropped 6; count of bases not matched to a gene: 4. Germline lookup yields CDR1 SGHDN and CDR2 FVKESK. CDR3 in amino acids: CASSQDSGGPEQYF. The CDR3, as DNA: TGTGCCAGCAGCCAAGACTCGGGAGGGCCCGAGCAGTACTTC.

The chain employs TRBV7-9 and TRBJ1-2; D gene unclear. CDR3 length: 13 amino acids. V was trimmed by 6 bases and J by 8 bases, leaving 16 bases between them. CDR1 SEHNR and CDR2 FQNEAQ come from the germline V gene (reference sequence). CDR3 sequence: CASSREAGVGYTF. The CDR3 DNA follows: TGTGCCAGCAGTAGGGAGGCCGGGGTCGGCTACACCTTC.

This clone turned up a few times. The rearrangement links TRBV6-5 to TRBJ2-7, with TRBD2 identical over 12 bases. Losses at the gene ends were 6 bases for V and 3 bases for J; bases not matched to a gene: 3. Germline V CDR1 and CDR2: MNHEY, SVGAGI. The CDR3 totals 14 residues. The CDR3 region is CASSMTSGSYEQYF. The CDR3 coding sequence is TGTGCCAGCAGCATGACTAGCGGGAGCTACGAGCAGTACTTC.